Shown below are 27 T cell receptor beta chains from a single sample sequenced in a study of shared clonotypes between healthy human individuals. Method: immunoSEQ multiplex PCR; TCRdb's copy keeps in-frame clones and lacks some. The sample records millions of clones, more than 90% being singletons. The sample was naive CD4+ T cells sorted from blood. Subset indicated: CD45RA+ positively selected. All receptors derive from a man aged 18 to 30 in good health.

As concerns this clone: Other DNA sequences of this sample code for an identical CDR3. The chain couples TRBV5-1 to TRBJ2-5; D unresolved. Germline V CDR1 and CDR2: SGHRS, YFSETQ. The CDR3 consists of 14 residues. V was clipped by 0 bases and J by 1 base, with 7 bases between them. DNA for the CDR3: TGCGCCAGCAGCTTGGGGGCAGCCCAAGAGACCCAGTACTTC. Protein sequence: CASSLGAAQETQYF.

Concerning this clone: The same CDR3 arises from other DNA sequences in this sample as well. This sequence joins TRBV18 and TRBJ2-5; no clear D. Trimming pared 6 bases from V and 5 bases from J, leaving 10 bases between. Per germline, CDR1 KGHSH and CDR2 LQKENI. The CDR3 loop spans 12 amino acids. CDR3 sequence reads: CASSPRQETQYF. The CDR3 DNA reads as TGTGCCAGCTCCCCCAGGCAGGAGACCCAGTACTTC.

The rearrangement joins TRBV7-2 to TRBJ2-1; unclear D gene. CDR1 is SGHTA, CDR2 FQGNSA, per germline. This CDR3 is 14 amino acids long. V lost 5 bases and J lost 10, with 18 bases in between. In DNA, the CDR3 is TGTGCCAGCAGCCCTACCCTGAGTTTCGAGGAGCAGTTCTTC. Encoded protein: CASSPTLSFEEQFF. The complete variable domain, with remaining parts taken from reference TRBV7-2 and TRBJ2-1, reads GAGVSQSPSNKVTEKGKDVELRCDPISGHTALYWYRQSLGQGLEFLIYFQGNSAPDKSGLPSDRFSAERTGGSVSTLTIQRTQQEDSAVYLCASSPTLSFEEQFFGPGTRLTVL.

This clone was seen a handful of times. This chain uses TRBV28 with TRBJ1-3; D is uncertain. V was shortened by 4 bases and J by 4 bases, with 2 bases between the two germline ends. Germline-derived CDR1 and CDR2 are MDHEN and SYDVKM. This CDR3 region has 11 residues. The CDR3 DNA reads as TGTGCCAGCAGTTCGGGAAACACCATATATTTT. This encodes CASSSGNTIYF. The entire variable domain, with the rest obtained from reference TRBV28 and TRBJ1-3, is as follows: DVKVTQSSRYLVKRTGEKVFLECVQDMDHENMFWYRQDPGLGLRLIYFSYDVKMKEKGDIPEGYSVSREKKERFSLILESASTNQTSMYLCASSSGNTIYFGEGSWLTVV.

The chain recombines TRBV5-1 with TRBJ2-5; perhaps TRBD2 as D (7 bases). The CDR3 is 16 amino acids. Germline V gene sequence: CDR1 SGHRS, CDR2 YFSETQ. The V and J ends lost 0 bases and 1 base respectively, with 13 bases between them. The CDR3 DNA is TGCGCCAGCAGCTTGGATGTTGCGGGGGCCCAAGAGACCCAGTACTTC. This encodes CASSLDVAGAQETQYF.

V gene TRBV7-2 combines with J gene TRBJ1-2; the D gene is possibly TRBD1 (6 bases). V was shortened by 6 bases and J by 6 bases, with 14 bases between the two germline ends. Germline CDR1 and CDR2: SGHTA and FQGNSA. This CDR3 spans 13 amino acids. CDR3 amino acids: CASRLRGLDGYTF. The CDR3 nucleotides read TGTGCCAGCAGGTTGAGGGGGTTGGATGGCTACACCTTC.

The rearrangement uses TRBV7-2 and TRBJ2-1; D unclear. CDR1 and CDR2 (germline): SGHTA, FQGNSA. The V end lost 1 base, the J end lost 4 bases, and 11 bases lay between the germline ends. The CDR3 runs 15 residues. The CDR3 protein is CASSLVTTVYNEQFF. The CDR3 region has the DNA TGTGCCAGCAGCTTAGTAACTACAGTTTACAATGAGCAGTTCTTC. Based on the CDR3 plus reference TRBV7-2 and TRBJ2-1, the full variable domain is GAGVSQSPSNKVTEKGKDVELRCDPISGHTALYWYRQSLGQGLEFLIYFQGNSAPDKSGLPSDRFSAERTGGSVSTLTIQRTQQEDSAVYLCASSLVTTVYNEQFFGPGTRLTVL.

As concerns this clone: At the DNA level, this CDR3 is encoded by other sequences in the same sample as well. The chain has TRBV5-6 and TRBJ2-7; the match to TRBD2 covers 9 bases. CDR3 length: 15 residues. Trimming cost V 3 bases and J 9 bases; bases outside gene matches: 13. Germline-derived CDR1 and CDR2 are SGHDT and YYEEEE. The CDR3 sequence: CASSSRKGLAGRQYF. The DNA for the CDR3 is TGTGCCAGCAGCTCACGGAAGGGTCTAGCGGGGCGGCAGTACTTC.

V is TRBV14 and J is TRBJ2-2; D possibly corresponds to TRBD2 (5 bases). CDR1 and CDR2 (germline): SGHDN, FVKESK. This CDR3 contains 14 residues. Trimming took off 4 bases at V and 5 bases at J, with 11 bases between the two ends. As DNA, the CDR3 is TGTGCCAGCAGCCCGGAATCGGGGACCGGGGAGCTGTTTTTT. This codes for CASSPESGTGELFF. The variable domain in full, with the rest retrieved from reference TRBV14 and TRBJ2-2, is EAGVTQFPSHSVIEKGQTVTLRCDPISGHDNLYWYRRVMGKEIKFLLHFVKESKQDESGMPNNRFLAERTGGTYSTLKVQPAELEDSGVYFCASSPESGTGELFFGEGSRLTVL.

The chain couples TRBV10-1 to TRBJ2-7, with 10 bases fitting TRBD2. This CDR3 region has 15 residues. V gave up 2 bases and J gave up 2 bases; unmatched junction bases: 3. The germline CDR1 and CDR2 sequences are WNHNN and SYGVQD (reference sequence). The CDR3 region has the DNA TGCGCCAGCAGTGAGGTAGCGGGGGGTCCCTACGAGCAGTACTTC. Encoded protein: CASSEVAGGPYEQYF.

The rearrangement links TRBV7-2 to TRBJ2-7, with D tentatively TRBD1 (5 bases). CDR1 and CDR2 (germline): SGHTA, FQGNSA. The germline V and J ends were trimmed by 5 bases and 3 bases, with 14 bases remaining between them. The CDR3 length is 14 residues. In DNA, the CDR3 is TGTGCCAGCAGCCACGGTACAGGTCGCTACGAGCAGTACTTC. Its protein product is CASSHGTGRYEQYF.

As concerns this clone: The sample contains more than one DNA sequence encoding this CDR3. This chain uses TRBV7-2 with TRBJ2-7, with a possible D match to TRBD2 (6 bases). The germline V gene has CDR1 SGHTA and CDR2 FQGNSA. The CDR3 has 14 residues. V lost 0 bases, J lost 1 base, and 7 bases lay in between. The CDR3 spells CASSLASGSYEQYF. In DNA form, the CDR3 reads TGTGCCAGCAGCTTAGCTAGCGGATCCTACGAGCAGTACTTC.

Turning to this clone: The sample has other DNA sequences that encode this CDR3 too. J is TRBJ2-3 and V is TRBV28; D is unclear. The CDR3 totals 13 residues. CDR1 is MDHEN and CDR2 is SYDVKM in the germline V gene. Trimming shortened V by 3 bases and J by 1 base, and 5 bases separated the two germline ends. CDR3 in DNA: TGTGCCAGCAGTTTGAAGGGCACAGATACGCAGTATTTT. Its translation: CASSLKGTDTQYF.

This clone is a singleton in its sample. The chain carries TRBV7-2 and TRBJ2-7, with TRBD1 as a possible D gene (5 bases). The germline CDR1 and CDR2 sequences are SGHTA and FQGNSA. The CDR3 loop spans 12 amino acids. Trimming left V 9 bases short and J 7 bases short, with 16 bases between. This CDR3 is CASGQLYEEQYF. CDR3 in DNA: TGTGCCAGTGGACAATTGTACGAGGAGCAGTACTTC.

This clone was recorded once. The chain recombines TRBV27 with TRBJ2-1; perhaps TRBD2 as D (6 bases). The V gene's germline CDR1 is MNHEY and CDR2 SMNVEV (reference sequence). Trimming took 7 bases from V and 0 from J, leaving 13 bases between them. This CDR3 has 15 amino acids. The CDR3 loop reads CASTLGGTSYNEQFF. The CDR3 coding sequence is TGTGCCAGCACTTTGGGGGGAACCTCCTACAATGAGCAGTTCTTC.

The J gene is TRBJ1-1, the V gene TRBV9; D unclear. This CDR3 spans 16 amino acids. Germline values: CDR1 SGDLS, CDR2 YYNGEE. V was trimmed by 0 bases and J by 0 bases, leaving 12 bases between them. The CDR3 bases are TGTGCCAGCAGCGTAGGTCAGACATACATGAACACTGAAGCTTTCTTT. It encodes CASSVGQTYMNTEAFF.

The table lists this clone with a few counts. CDR3 sequence reads: CASSYLQGPPQHF. CDR3 DNA sequence: TGTGCCAGCAGTTACCTACAAGGTCCGCCCCAGCATTTT. The V call is TRBV28, the J call TRBJ1-5, with D unresolved. V lost 4 bases and J 9 bases, leaving 13 bases between the germline ends. The CDR3 has 13 amino acids. Germline CDR1 MDHEN, CDR2 SYDVKM.

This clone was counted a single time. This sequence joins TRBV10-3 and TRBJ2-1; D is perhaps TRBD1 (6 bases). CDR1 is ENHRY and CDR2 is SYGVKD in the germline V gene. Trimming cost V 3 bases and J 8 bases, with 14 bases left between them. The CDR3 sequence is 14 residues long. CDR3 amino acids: CAISDSQGIDEQFF. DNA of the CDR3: TGTGCCATCAGTGACTCACAGGGCATAGATGAGCAGTTCTTC.

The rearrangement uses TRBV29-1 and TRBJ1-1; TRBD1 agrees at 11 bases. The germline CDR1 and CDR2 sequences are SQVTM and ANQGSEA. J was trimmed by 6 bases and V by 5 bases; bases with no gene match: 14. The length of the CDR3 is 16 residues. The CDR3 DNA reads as TGCAGCGTTCGAAAGCCGGGACAGGGGGAGATATCTGAAGCTTTCTTT. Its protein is CSVRKPGQGEISEAFF.

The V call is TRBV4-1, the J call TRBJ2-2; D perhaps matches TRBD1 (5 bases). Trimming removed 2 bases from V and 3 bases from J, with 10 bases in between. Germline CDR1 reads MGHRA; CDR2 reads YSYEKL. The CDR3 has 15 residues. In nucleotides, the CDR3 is TGCGCCAGCAGCCAATACCAGGGATACACCGGGGAGCTGTTTTTT. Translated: CASSQYQGYTGELFF.

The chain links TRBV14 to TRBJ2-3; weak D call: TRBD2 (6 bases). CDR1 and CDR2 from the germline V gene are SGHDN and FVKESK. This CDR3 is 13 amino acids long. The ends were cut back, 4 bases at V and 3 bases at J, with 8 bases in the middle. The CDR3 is CASSLGLTDTQYF. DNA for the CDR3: TGTGCCAGCAGCCTGGGACTTACAGATACGCAGTATTTT.

Written as DNA, the CDR3 is TGTGCCAGCAGCGTAGGATCAGGAGCGGGGACCACAGATACGCAGTATTTT. It is translated as CASSVGSGAGTTDTQYF. The genes are TRBV9 and TRBJ2-3; 7 bases agree with TRBD2. Germline V CDR1 and CDR2: SGDLS, YYNGEE. The CDR3 totals 17 residues. J lost 2 bases, V lost 0 bases, and 9 bases had no gene match.

The DNA of the CDR3 is TGTGCCAGCTCACAGGGGGCAATCGAAAAACTGTTTTTT. Translated: CASSQGAIEKLFF. The J gene is TRBJ1-4, the V gene TRBV18, with 7 bases matching TRBD1. There are 13 residues in the CDR3. V gave up 4 bases and J gave up 8 bases; unmatched junction bases: 4. CDR1 is KGHSH, CDR2 LQKENI, per germline.

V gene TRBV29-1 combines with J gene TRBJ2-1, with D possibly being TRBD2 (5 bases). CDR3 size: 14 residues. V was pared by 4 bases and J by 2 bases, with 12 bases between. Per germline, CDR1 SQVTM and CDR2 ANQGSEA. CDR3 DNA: TGCAGCGTTGTGCCTAGCCCTACCTACAATGAGCAGTTCTTC. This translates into CSVVPSPTYNEQFF.

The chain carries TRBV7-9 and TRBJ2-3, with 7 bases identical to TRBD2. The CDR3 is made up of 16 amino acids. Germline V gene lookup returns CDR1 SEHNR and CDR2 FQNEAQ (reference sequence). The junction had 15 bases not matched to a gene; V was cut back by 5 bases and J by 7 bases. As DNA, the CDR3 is TGTGCCAGCAGCCCCCCAGCAGCGGGGTCGGGGAATACGCAGTATTTT. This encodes CASSPPAAGSGNTQYF. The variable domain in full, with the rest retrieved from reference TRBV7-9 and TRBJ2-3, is DTGVSQNPRHKITKRGQNVTFRCDPISEHNRLYWYRQTLGQGPEFLTYFQNEAQLEKSRLLSDRFSAERPKGSFSTLEIQRTEQGDSAMYLCASSPPAAGSGNTQYFGPGTRLTVL.

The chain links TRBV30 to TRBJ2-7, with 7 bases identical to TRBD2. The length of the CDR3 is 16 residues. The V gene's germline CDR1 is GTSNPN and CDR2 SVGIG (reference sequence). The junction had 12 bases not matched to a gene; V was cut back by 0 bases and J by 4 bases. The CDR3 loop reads CAWSVQSLADNYEQYF. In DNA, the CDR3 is TGTGCCTGGAGTGTACAGAGCCTAGCGGACAATTACGAGCAGTACTTC.

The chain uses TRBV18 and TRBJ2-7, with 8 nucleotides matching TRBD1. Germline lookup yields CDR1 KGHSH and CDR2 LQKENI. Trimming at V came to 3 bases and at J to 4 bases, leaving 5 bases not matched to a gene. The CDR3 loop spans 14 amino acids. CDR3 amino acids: CASSPDRAGYEQYF. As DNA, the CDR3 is TGTGCCAGCTCACCGGACAGGGCGGGGTACGAGCAGTACTTC. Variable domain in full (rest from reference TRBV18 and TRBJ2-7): NAGVMQNPRHLVRRRGQEARLRCSPMKGHSHVYWYRQLPEEGLKFMVYLQKENIIDESGMPKERFSAEFPKEGPSILRIQQVVRGDSAAYFCASSPDRAGYEQYFGPGTRLTVT.